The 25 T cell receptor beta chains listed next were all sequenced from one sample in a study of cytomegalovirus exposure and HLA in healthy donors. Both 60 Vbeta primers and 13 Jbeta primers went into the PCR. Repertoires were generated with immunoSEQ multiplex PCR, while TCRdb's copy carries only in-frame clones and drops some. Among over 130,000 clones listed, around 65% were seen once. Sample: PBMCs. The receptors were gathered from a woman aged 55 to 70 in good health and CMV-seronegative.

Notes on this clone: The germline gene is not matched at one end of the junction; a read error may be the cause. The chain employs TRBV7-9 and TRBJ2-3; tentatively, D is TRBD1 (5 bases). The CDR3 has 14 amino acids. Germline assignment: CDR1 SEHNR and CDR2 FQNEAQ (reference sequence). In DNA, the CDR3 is TGTTCCAGCAGCTCCGACAGACGCACAGATACGCAGTATTTT. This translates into CSSSSDRRTDTQYF.

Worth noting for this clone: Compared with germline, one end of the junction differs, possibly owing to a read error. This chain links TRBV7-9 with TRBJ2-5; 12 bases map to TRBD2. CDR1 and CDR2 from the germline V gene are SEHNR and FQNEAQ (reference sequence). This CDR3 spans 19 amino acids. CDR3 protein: CSSSRPKVTSGRNQETQYF. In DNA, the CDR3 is TGTTCCAGCAGCCGACCCAAGGTAACTAGCGGGAGGAACCAAGAGACCCAGTACTTC.

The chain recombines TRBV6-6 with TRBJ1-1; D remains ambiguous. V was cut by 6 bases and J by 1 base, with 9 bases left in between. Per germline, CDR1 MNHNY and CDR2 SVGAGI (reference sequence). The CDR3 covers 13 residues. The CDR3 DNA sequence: TGTGCCAGCAGCCCCCCGGGGAACACTGAAGCTTTCTTT. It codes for CASSPPGNTEAFF.

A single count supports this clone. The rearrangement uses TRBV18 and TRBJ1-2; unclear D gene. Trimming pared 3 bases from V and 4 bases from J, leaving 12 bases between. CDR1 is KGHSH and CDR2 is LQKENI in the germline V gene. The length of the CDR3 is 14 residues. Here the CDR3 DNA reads TGTGCCAGCTCACCGCGGAGGGATGGCTATGGCTACACCTTC. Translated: CASSPRRDGYGYTF.

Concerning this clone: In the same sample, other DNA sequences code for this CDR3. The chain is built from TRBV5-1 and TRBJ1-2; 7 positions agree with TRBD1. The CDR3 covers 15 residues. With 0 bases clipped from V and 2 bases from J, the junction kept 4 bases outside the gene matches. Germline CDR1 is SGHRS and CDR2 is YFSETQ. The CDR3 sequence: CASSLGQGLNYGYTF. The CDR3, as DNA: TGCGCCAGCAGCTTGGGACAGGGCCTAAACTATGGCTACACCTTC.

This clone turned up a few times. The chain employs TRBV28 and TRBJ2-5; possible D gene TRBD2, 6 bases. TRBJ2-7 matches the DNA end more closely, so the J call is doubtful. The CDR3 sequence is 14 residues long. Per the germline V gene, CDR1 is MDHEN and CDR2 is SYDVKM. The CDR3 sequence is CASSVGTGYYEQYF. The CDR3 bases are TGTGCCAGCAGCGTCGGGACTGGGTACTACGAGCAGTACTTC.

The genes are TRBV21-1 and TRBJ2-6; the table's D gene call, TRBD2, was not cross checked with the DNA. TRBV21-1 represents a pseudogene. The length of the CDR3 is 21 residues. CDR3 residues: CASSKGLAGNNPPSGANVLTF. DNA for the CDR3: TGTGCCAGCAGCAAGGGGCTAGCGGGGAACAACCCGCCCTCTGGGGCCAACGTCCTGACTTTC.

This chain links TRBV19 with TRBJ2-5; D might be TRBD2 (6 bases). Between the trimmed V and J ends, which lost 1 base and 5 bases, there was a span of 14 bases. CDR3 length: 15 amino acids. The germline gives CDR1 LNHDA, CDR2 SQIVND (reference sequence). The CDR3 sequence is CASSIVGGVGETQYF. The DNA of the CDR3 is TGTGCCAGTAGTATAGTCGGAGGGGTGGGGGAGACCCAGTACTTC. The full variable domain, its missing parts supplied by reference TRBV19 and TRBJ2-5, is DGGITQSPKYLFRKEGQNVTLSCEQNLNHDAMYWYRQDPGQGLRLIYYSQIVNDFQKGDIAEGYSVSREKKESFPLTVTSAQKNPTAFYLCASSIVGGVGETQYFGPGTRLLVL.

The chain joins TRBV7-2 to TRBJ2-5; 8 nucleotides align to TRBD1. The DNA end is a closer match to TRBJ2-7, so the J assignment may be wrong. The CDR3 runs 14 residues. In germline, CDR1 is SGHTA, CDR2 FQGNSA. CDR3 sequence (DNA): TGTGCCAGCAGCTTCTCTCAGGGGGCGGGCGAGCAGTACTTC. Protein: CASSFSQGAGEQYF.

The CDR3 DNA is TGTGCCAGCAGCGTAGTAGCCGAGGGACTAGCGGGGGGTAATGAGCAGTTCTTC. Translation: CASSVVAEGLAGGNEQFF. The chain links TRBV9 to TRBJ2-1; 15 nucleotides agree with TRBD2. The germline V gene has CDR1 SGDLS and CDR2 YYNGEE. This CDR3 has 18 residues. Trimming cost V 0 bases and J 7 bases; bases outside gene matches: 8.

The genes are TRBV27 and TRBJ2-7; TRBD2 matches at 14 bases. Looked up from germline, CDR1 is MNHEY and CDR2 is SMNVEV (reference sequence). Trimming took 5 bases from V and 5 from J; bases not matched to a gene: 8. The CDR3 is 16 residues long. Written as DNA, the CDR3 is TGTGCCAGCAGTCCCTGGACTAGCGGGAGGTTCAACGAGCAGTACTTC. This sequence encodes CASSPWTSGRFNEQYF.

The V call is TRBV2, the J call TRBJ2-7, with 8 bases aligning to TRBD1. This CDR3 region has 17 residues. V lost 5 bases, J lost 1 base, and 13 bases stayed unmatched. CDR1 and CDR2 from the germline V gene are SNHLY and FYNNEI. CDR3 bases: TGTGCCAGCAGTAAATATAGTACGGACAGGGAATCCTACGAGCAGTACTTC. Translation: CASSKYSTDRESYEQYF.

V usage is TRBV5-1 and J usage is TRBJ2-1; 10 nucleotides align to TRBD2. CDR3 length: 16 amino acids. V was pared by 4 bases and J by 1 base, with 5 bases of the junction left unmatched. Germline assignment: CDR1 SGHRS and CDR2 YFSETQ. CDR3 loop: CASSVGLAVSYNEQFF. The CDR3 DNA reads TGCGCCAGCAGCGTCGGACTAGCGGTATCCTACAATGAGCAGTTCTTC.

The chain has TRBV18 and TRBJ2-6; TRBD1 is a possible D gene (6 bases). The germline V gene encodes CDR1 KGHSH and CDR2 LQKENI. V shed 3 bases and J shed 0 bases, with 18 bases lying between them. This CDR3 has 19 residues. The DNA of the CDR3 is TGTGCCAGCTCACCGGGGGCGGCAGGATCCTTCTCTGGGGCCAACGTCCTGACTTTC. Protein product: CASSPGAAGSFSGANVLTF. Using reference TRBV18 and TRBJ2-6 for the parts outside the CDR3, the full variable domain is NAGVMQNPRHLVRRRGQEARLRCSPMKGHSHVYWYRQLPEEGLKFMVYLQKENIIDESGMPKERFSAEFPKEGPSILRIQQVVRGDSAAYFCASSPGAAGSFSGANVLTFGAGSRLTVL.

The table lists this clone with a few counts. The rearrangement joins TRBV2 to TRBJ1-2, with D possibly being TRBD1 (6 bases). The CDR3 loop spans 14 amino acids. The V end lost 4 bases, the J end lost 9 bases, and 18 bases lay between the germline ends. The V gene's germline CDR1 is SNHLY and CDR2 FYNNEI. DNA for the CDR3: TGTGCCAGCAGTGTGGACAGCGACCTTGAGAGCTACACCTTC. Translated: CASSVDSDLESYTF.

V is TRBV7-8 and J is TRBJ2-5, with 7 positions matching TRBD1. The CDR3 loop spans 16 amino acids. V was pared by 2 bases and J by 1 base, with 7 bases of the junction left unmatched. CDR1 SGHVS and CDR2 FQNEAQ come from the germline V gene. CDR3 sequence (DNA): TGTGCCAGCAGCTTAAGGGACAGCTTATTCCAAGAGACCCAGTACTTC. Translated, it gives CASSLRDSLFQETQYF.

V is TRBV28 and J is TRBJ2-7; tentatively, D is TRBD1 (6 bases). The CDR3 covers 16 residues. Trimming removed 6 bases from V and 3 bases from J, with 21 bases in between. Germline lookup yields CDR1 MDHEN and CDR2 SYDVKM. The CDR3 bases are TGTGCCAGCAGGATAACAGGGCTAAGGGGTCACTACGAGCAGTACTTC. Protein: CASRITGLRGHYEQYF.

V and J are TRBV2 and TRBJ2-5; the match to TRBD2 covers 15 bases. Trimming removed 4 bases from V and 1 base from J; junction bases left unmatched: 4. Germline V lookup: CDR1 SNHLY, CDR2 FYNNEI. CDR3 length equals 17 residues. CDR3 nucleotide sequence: TGTGCCAGCAGTGTGGGGACTAGCGGGGGGCGCCAAGAGACCCAGTACTTC. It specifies CASSVGTSGGRQETQYF.

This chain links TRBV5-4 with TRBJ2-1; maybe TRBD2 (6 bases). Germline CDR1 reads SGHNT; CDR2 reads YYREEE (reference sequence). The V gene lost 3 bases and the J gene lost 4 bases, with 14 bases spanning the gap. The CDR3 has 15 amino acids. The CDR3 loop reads CASSWRGGTYNEQFF. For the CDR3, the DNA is TGTGCCAGCAGCTGGCGGGGCGGGACTTACAATGAGCAGTTCTTC.

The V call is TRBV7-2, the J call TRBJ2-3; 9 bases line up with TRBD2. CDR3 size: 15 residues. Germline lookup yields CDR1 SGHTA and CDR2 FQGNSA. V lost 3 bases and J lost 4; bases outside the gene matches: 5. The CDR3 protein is CASSFSGSTPDTQYF. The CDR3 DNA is TGTGCCAGCAGCTTTAGCGGGAGCACCCCAGATACGCAGTATTTT. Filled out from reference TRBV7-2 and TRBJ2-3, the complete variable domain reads GAGVSQSPSNKVTEKGKDVELRCDPISGHTALYWYRQSLGQGLEFLIYFQGNSAPDKSGLPSDRFSAERTGGSVSTLTIQRTQQEDSAVYLCASSFSGSTPDTQYFGPGTRLTVL.

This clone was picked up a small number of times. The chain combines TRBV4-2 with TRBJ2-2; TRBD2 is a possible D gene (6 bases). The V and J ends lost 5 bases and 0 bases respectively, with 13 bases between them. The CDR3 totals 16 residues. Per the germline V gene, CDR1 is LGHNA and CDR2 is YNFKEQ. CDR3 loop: CASSDLARANTGELFF. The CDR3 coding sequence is TGTGCCAGCAGCGACCTAGCGAGGGCGAACACCGGGGAGCTGTTTTTT.

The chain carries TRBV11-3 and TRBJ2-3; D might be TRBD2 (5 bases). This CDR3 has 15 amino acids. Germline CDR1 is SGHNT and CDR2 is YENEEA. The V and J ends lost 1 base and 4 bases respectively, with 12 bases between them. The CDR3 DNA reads TGTGCCAGCAGCTTAGGACCCCAACTAGCAGATACGCAGTATTTT. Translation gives CASSLGPQLADTQYF.

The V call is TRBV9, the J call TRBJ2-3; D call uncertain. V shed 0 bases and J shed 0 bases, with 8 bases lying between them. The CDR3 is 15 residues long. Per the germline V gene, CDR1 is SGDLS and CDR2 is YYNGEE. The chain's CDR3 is CASSVVAASTDTQYF. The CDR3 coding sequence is TGTGCCAGCAGCGTAGTTGCGGCGAGCACAGATACGCAGTATTTT.

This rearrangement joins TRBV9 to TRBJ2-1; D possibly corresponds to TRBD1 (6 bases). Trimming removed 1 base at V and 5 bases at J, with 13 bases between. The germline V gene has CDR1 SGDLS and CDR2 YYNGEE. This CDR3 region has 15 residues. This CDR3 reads CASSVMAGVDNEQFF. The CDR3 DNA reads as TGTGCCAGCAGCGTAATGGCAGGGGTCGACAATGAGCAGTTCTTC.

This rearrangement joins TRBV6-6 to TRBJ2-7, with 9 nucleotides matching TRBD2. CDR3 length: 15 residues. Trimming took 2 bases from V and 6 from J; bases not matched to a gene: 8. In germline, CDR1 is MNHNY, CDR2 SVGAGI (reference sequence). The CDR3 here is CASSYPRGGYGEQYF. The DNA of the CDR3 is TGTGCCAGCAGTTACCCGCGGGGGGGTTACGGCGAGCAGTACTTC.